The clone carrying this T cell receptor beta chain has a count of ten or more. These data belong to a study of T cells in Graves' hyperthyroidism and ophthalmopathy. Researchers took RNA transcripts and amplified the TCR beta CDR3 regions from them. A first-round RT-PCR of the TCR CDR3 used the HTBI primer set. One entry per CDR3 protein, called by TCRdb with MiXCR from the multiplex PCR reads. The sample includes roughly 700,000 distinct CDR3 sequences, 15% to 20% of them seen just once. V was pared by 2 bases and J by 5 bases, with 10 bases between. Germline lookup yields CDR1 SGHAT and CDR2 FQNNGV. The CDR3 length is 13 residues.

This clonotype originated in a man in his fifties or sixties with Graves' hyperthyroidism. The material sequenced was blood. The chain has TRBV11-2 and TRBJ2-7, with D hard to call. This chain's CDR3 is CASSLRVDNEQYF. The CDR3 nucleotides are TGTGCCAGCAGCTTACGAGTAGACAACGAGCAGTACTTC.